These 28 T cell receptor beta chains were all obtained from the same sample, sequenced in a study of identical twins. MiXCR was run by TCRdb on the 5' RACE reads, yielding one entry per CDR3 protein. The sample has roughly 710,000 distinct CDR3 sequences; less than 7% are singletons. Sequencing input: naive T cells sorted from blood. These receptors were collected from a man younger than 30 in good health.

This clonotype was seen only once. Given a much more abundant clone one base away, this may be a read error. Lacking the conserved final phenylalanine or tryptophan, this CDR3 likely reflects a read error. This rearrangement joins TRBV28 to TRBJ2-1, with 14 bases lining up with TRBD2. Germline CDR1 is MDHEN and CDR2 is SYDVKM. V shed 4 bases, J shed 9 bases, and the junction held 8 bases outside the gene matches. The CDR3 spans 16 residues. As DNA, the CDR3 is TGTGCCAGCAGTTGGGGACTAGCGGGAGTTTCTGTTGAGCAGTTCATC. Translation gives CASSWGLAGVSVEQFI.

The rearrangement links TRBV30 to TRBJ2-1; 7 bases are shared with TRBD2. The V gene's germline CDR1 is GTSNPN and CDR2 SVGIG (reference sequence). The CDR3 consists of 16 residues. V trimming: 0 bases; J trimming: 2 bases; junction bases outside the gene matches: 7. The CDR3 is CAWSVISGRTYNEQFF. The CDR3 DNA follows: TGTGCCTGGAGTGTTATTAGCGGGCGAACCTACAATGAGCAGTTCTTC.

This clonotype was counted at least ten times. The rearrangement uses TRBV20-1 and TRBJ2-7, with TRBD1 as a possible D gene (6 bases). Trimming removed 2 bases from V and 5 bases from J, with 13 bases in between. In germline, CDR1 is DFQATT, CDR2 SNEGSKA (reference sequence). The CDR3 has 13 residues. CDR3 DNA: TGCAGTGCTAGAACTTCAGGGGCCCACGAGCAGTACTTC. It encodes CSARTSGAHEQYF.

This clonotype was picked up a small number of times. The chain links TRBV4-1 to TRBJ2-1; D remains unclear. Per germline, CDR1 MGHRA and CDR2 YSYEKL. The CDR3 consists of 19 residues. V was pared by 1 base and J by 0 bases, with 19 bases between. The CDR3 loop is CASSQGPPMGPSSYNEQFF. CDR3 bases: TGCGCCAGCAGCCAAGGCCCCCCGATGGGCCCGAGCTCCTACAATGAGCAGTTCTTC.

This chain links TRBV14 with TRBJ2-1; 8 nucleotides align to TRBD2. This CDR3 has 16 amino acids. CDR1 SGHDN and CDR2 FVKESK come from the germline V gene. Trimming removed 4 bases from V and 8 bases from J; junction bases left unmatched: 13. In DNA form, the CDR3 reads TGTGCCAGCAGCCTTTTTTCAGCGGGAGTCTCCGATGAGCAGTTCTTC. This encodes CASSLFSAGVSDEQFF.

The V and J genes are TRBV4-1 and TRBJ2-7; 11 positions agree with TRBD2. The CDR3 has 20 amino acids. The V gene end was trimmed by 2 bases and the J gene end by 0 bases; junction bases not matched to a gene: 15. From germline, CDR1 is MGHRA and CDR2 YSYEKL. The DNA for the CDR3 is TGCGCCAGCAGCCAATATGCTAGGAGACTAGCGGGATGGGGCTCCTACGAGCAGTACGTC. Translated, it gives CASSQYARRLAGWGSYEQYV.

Here the CDR3 reads CAISESLFSQGNTGELFF. The CDR3, as DNA: TGTGCCATCAGTGAGTCCCTGTTTAGTCAGGGGAACACCGGGGAGCTGTTTTTT. The genes are TRBV10-3 and TRBJ2-2; TRBD1 might be the D (5 bases). V shed 0 bases and J shed 1 base, with 15 bases lying between them. CDR1 ENHRY and CDR2 SYGVKD come from the germline V gene. The CDR3 extends over 18 amino acids.

This clonotype came up a few times. The chain has TRBV6-1 and TRBJ1-1, with TRBD1 identical over 10 bases. The germline CDR1 and CDR2 sequences are MNHNS and SASEGT. This CDR3 contains 15 residues. V shed 6 bases and J 1 base; nucleotides not matched to a gene: 5. CDR3 nucleotide sequence: TGTGCCAGCAGGGACGGGACAGGGGCGAACACTGAAGCTTTCTTT. This sequence encodes CASRDGTGANTEAFF.

This clonotype has only a few counts. The rearrangement links TRBV5-4 to TRBJ2-5, with 7 bases that match TRBD1. With V trimmed by 3 bases and J by 2 bases, 7 bases remained unmatched. Germline V gene lookup returns CDR1 SGHNT and CDR2 YYREEE (reference sequence). This CDR3 has 15 residues. CDR3 residues: CASSWPGQRQETQYF. CDR3 DNA: TGTGCCAGCAGCTGGCCGGGACAGAGACAAGAGACCCAGTACTTC. The full variable domain, rest sourced from reference TRBV5-4 and TRBJ2-5, is ETGVTQSPTHLIKTRGQQVTLRCSSQSGHNTVSWYQQALGQGPQFIFQYYREEENGRGNFPPRFSGLQFPNYSSELNVNALELDDSALYLCASSWPGQRQETQYFGPGTRLLVL.

This clonotype has more than one count but fewer than ten. The rearrangement joins TRBV13 to TRBJ2-7, with D possibly TRBD1 on 5 matching bases. The V and J ends lost 0 bases and 4 bases respectively, with 10 bases between them. Germline values: CDR1 PRHDT, CDR2 FYEKMQ (reference sequence). CDR3 size: 14 residues. CDR3 coding DNA: TGTGCCAGCAGCTTAGGTCGGACAATATACGAGCAGTACGTC. Amino acid sequence: CASSLGRTIYEQYV.

This clonotype was seen more than once but under ten times. V gene TRBV7-9 combines with J gene TRBJ1-5; 8 bases match TRBD1. The CDR3 contains 16 residues. The junction had 9 bases not matched to a gene; V was cut back by 5 bases and J by 3 bases. CDR1 is SEHNR, CDR2 FQNEAQ, per germline (reference sequence). The CDR3 nucleotides read TGTGCCAGCAGCCCCGGGGGGACAGGCAACAATCAGCCCCAGCATTTT. Its translation: CASSPGGTGNNQPQHF.

V usage is TRBV6-2 or TRBV6-3 and J usage is TRBJ2-1; TRBD2 matches 8 bases. Germline V CDR1 and CDR2: MNHEY, SVGEGT. V was clipped by 7 bases and J by 9 bases; unmatched bases: 8. CDR3 length: 13 residues. Here the CDR3 DNA reads TGTGCCAGCACCCATACGGGGGGGAGTGAGCAGTTCTTC. It encodes CASTHTGGSEQFF.

The chain links TRBV12-3 or TRBV12-4 to TRBJ2-2, with 7 nucleotides matching TRBD2. The CDR3 length is 16 residues. V dropped 7 bases and J dropped 5; count of bases not matched to a gene: 13. This CDR3 reads CASMKLSGRGTGELFF. The CDR3 region has the DNA TGTGCCAGCATGAAGCTCTCGGGGAGGGGAACCGGGGAGCTGTTTTTT.

This clonotype has a handful of counts. The chain joins TRBV6-1 to TRBJ2-7, with D hard to call. The CDR3 sequence is 11 residues long. Germline CDR1 is MNHNS and CDR2 is SASEGT. V was trimmed by 8 bases and J by 5 bases, leaving 10 bases between them. The CDR3 DNA is TGTGCCAGCCGGAACCCCGACGAGCAGTACGTC. It yields the protein CASRNPDEQYV.

The chain couples TRBV14 to TRBJ2-2, with TRBD2 identical over 10 bases. CDR1 SGHDN and CDR2 FVKESK come from the germline V gene. V was clipped by 1 base and J by 4 bases; unmatched bases: 6. CDR3 length: 17 residues. The CDR3 region has the DNA TGTGCCAGCAGCCAAGTTCCGGGACTAGCGCCCACCGGGGAGCTGTTTTTT. Residues: CASSQVPGLAPTGELFF.

This clonotype was detected many times. The chain couples TRBV5-1 to TRBJ2-7; no clear D gene. Trimming left V 0 bases short and J 5 bases short, with 12 bases between. In germline, CDR1 is SGHRS, CDR2 YFSETQ. CDR3 length: 14 amino acids. The CDR3 protein is CASSLEAPWNEQYF. The CDR3 bases are TGCGCCAGCAGCTTGGAGGCCCCTTGGAACGAGCAGTACTTC. The entire variable domain, with the rest obtained from reference TRBV5-1 and TRBJ2-7, is as follows: KAGVTQTPRYLIKTRGQQVTLSCSPISGHRSVSWYQQTPGQGLQFLFEYFSETQRNKGNFPGRFSGRQFSNSRSEMNVSTLELGDSALYLCASSLEAPWNEQYFGPGTRLTVT.

Ten or more counts support this clonotype. V usage is TRBV7-9 and J usage is TRBJ1-3; D may be TRBD1 (6 bases). Germline values: CDR1 SEHNR, CDR2 FQNEAQ (reference sequence). Deletions cut 5 bases from V and 2 bases from J, with 16 bases between. CDR3 length equals 16 residues. CDR3: CASSPYGDITGNTIYF. Written as DNA, the CDR3 is TGTGCCAGCAGCCCTTACGGGGACATAACTGGAAACACCATATATTTT. Together with reference TRBV7-9 and TRBJ1-3, the CDR3 gives the full variable domain: DTGVSQNPRHKITKRGQNVTFRCDPISEHNRLYWYRQTLGQGPEFLTYFQNEAQLEKSRLLSDRFSAERPKGSFSTLEIQRTEQGDSAMYLCASSPYGDITGNTIYFGEGSWLTVV.

The chain combines TRBV13 with TRBJ2-7, with 8 bases that match TRBD1. CDR1 is PRHDT, CDR2 FYEKMQ, per germline (reference sequence). V was clipped by 0 bases and J by 3 bases; unmatched bases: 7. The CDR3 is 16 amino acids. Written as DNA, the CDR3 is TGTGCCAGCAGCTTAGGCCCGAGCAGGGGGCACTACGAGCAGTACTTC. This sequence encodes CASSLGPSRGHYEQYF. Drawing the rest from reference TRBV13 and TRBJ2-7, the complete variable domain is AAGVIQSPRHLIKEKRETATLKCYPIPRHDTVYWYQQGPGQDPQFLISFYEKMQSDKGSIPDRFSAQQFSDYHSELNMSSLELGDSALYFCASSLGPSRGHYEQYFGPGTRLTVT.

Many counts were recorded for this clonotype. The chain is built from TRBV20-1 and TRBJ2-5; D is unclear. Germline CDR1 and CDR2: DFQATT and SNEGSKA (reference sequence). The ends were cut back, 6 bases at V and 2 bases at J, with 10 bases in the middle. This CDR3 spans 12 amino acids. The CDR3 DNA sequence: TGCAGTGCCGCGGCCGGGCAAGAGACCCAGTACTTC. It is translated as CSAAAGQETQYF.

This chain links TRBV11-3 with TRBJ2-1; D is tentatively TRBD1 or TRBD2 (5 bases each). The CDR3 spans 16 residues. Germline V gene sequence: CDR1 SGHNT, CDR2 YENEEA. The germline V and J ends were trimmed by 4 bases and 4 bases, with 17 bases remaining between them. CDR3 residues: CASSSRPGTEYNEQFF. The CDR3 bases are TGTGCCAGCAGCTCCCGTCCAGGGACCGAGTACAATGAGCAGTTCTTC.

This clonotype was detected ten times or more. V gene TRBV12-3 or TRBV12-4 combines with J gene TRBJ2-4, with TRBD1 identical over 8 bases. This CDR3 contains 15 residues. The trim removed 7 bases at V and 1 base at J, leaving 6 bases unmatched. CDR3 sequence reads: CASTSGGAAKNIQYF. The DNA for the CDR3 is TGTGCCAGCACCTCAGGGGGCGCGGCCAAAAACATTCAGTACTTC.

This clonotype was seen ten or more times. This sequence joins TRBV28 and TRBJ1-1; D gene ambiguous. The CDR3 sequence is 16 residues long. V gave up 6 bases and J gave up 5 bases, with 22 bases separating them. The germline V gene encodes CDR1 MDHEN and CDR2 SYDVKM. CDR3 bases: TGTGCCAGCAGCCACCCCGGACGGAAGGAGAGAACTGAAGCTTTCTTT. This codes for CASSHPGRKERTEAFF.

The chain recombines TRBV7-6 with TRBJ2-3; 12 positions agree with TRBD2. CDR1 is SGHVS, CDR2 FNYEAQ, per germline. V gave up 4 bases and J gave up 6 bases; unmatched junction bases: 8. This CDR3 region has 16 residues. The CDR3 reads CASSSRLAGDGDTQYF. In nucleotides, the CDR3 is TGTGCCAGCAGCTCCAGACTAGCGGGAGACGGGGATACGCAGTATTTT.

V and J are TRBV27 and TRBJ2-7; the D is unclear. Germline V lookup: CDR1 MNHEY, CDR2 SMNVEV (reference sequence). The CDR3 spans 13 residues. Trimming cost V 7 bases and J 6 bases, with 16 bases left between them. This CDR3 reads CASTPDPLGEQYF. DNA for the CDR3: TGTGCCAGCACCCCTGATCCTTTAGGCGAGCAGTACTTC.

In this sample, this clonotype turned up once. This clone may be a read error of a much larger clone one base away. The V call is TRBV12-3 or TRBV12-4, the J call TRBJ2-7; D unclear. The CDR3 spans 13 residues. V lost 6 bases and J 1 base, leaving 10 bases between the germline ends. The CDR3 DNA reads TGTGCCAGCAGCCAGTGCGCATCCTACGAGCAGTACTTC. It codes for CASSQCASYEQYF.

This clonotype appeared many times. The chain combines TRBV29-1 with TRBJ1-1; the D is unclear. V was cut by 3 bases and J by 0 bases, with 8 bases left in between. Germline V CDR1 and CDR2: SQVTM, ANQGSEA. The CDR3 consists of 13 residues. CDR3 region: CSVEDGMNTEAFF. The CDR3 DNA reads TGCAGCGTTGAGGACGGTATGAACACTGAAGCTTTCTTT.

This clonotype occurred a few times. The chain recombines TRBV5-5 with TRBJ2-2, with D perhaps being TRBD1 or TRBD2 (5 bases each). Trimming pared 2 bases from V and 4 bases from J, leaving 15 bases between. Germline loops: CDR1 SGHKS, CDR2 YYEKEE (reference sequence). The CDR3 is 16 residues long. The CDR3 DNA follows: TGTGCCAGCAGCTTATATGGGGCGAGCGGCACCGGGGAGCTGTTTTTT. Translating gives CASSLYGASGTGELFF.

This clonotype was seen more than once but under ten times. The genes are TRBV10-3 and TRBJ2-3; 10 nucleotides agree with TRBD2. Germline V gene data show CDR1 as ENHRY and CDR2 as SYGVKD. The CDR3 contains 17 residues. J was trimmed by 4 bases and V by 3 bases; bases with no gene match: 10. CDR3 coding DNA: TGTGCCATCAGTGAATATTCGGCTAGCGGGAGAGCAGATACGCAGTATTTT. It encodes CAISEYSASGRADTQYF.